Sequencing of this T cell receptor (beta chain) was carried out in a study of T cell changes during pregnancy in multiple sclerosis. Trimming pared 4 bases from V and 3 bases from J, leaving 13 bases between. CDR3 length equals 15 residues. CDR1 and CDR2 from the germline V gene are MNHNS and SASEGT. The method was immunoSEQ multiplex PCR; TCRdb's version includes in-frame clones alone and lacks a portion of them. Of 90,000 or so clones detected, about 94% appear once; the ten largest clones hold less than 2%. The source of this sequence is a female donor in good health, enrolled as a control in a pregnancy study. The sample was peripheral blood, taken after pregnancy. J is TRBJ2-1 and V is TRBV6-1, with D maybe TRBD2 (5 bases). CDR3 bases: TGTGCCAGCAGTGGGTGGAGGACTGACTACAATGAGCAGTTCTTC. Translation gives CASSGWRTDYNEQFF.